A selection of T cell receptor beta chains follows, all from one sample in a study of shared clonotypes between healthy human individuals. This table comes from immunoSEQ multiplex PCR, and its TCRdb copy is limited to in-frame clones, with some not included. This sample has approximately 350,000 clones; roughly 70% occur once, and the top ten carry over 9%. Sequencing input: memory CD4+ T cells sorted from blood. All receptors derive from a man under 40 in good health. CDR3s include the opening cysteine and the closing phenylalanine or tryptophan.

V gene	J gene	CDR3 protein
TRBV7-2	TRBJ2-2	CASSLGDRFGELFF
TRBV28	TRBJ2-7	CASSPGVSYRYEQYF
TRBV28	TRBJ1-5	CASTSGVEPQHF
TRBV12-5	TRBJ2-5	CASANILGRRGETQYF
TRBV19	TRBJ1-4	CASSRDRQWSQLFF
TRBV6-5	TRBJ1-5	CASSSEGGWNQPQHF
TRBV5-1	TRBJ2-3	CASSLSRTGADTQYF
TRBV27	TRBJ2-3	CASSPRAVSTDTQYF
TRBV6-5	TRBJ2-5	CASGTGETQYF
TRBV10-2	TRBJ2-7	CASQIAGGDYEQYF
TRBV7-2	TRBJ2-5	CASSLSGGSETQYF
TRBV29-1	TRBJ2-5	CSGSGGGATQYF
TRBV6-6	TRBJ2-7	CASSYAETYEQYF
TRBV5-1	TRBJ1-3	CASSLGGLNSGNTIYF
TRBV10-1	TRBJ2-1	CASSASGGNNEQFF
TRBV10-3	TRBJ2-3	CAISEARTSGRGSTDTQYF
TRBV7-9	TRBJ2-1	CASSSGLAGYNEQFF
TRBV19	TRBJ2-1	CASTPWQGVNEQFF
TRBV4-3	TRBJ1-1	CASSQDAGLEAFF
TRBV18	TRBJ2-7	CASSPSTNEQYF
TRBV13	TRBJ1-1	CASSIRQDLAEAFF
TRBV21-1	TRBJ2-7	CASSVPDRVMYEQYF
TRBV19	TRBJ2-4	CASSIGLAGGGKGKNIQYF
TRBV5-5	TRBJ2-5	CASSLARQETQYF
TRBV7-9	TRBJ2-3	CASSANTDTQYF
TRBV19	TRBJ2-1	CASRDLGRSSYNEQFF
TRBV30	TRBJ2-3	CAQHSGLADYTDTQYF
TRBV18	TRBJ2-1	CASSPPRRPSYNEQFF
TRBV29-1	TRBJ1-2	CSVGQGSHGYTF
TRBV11-3	TRBJ2-3	CASSGASTDTQYF
TRBV4-3	TRBJ2-1	CASSPHSGTGGEQFF
TRBV5-1	TRBJ2-5	CASSSGDSNTYKTQYF
TRBV11-2	TRBJ2-7	CASNARGSQAYEQYF
TRBV2	TRBJ2-3	CASYRTGDADTQYF
TRBV5-1	TRBJ1-4	CASSLSLSGGAVTNEKLFF
TRBV6-1	TRBJ1-3	CASSESGTGGNTIYF
TRBV9	TRBJ2-1	CASSWVQDPYNEQFF
TRBV7-9	TRBJ2-2	CASSLWGDRGLLWTGELFF
TRBV18	TRBJ2-7	CASSPGGDLSYEQYF
TRBV19	TRBJ1-2	CASSIGDISGYGYTF
TRBV29-1	TRBJ2-3	CSVRGQGSTDTQYF
TRBV5-8	TRBJ2-4	CASSPFRQSKNIQYF
TRBV29-1	TRBJ1-5	CSVGGGNQPQHF
TRBV18	TRBJ2-1	CASSPEGAGTSYNEQFF
TRBV6-1	TRBJ2-5	CASSLNRLQETQYF
TRBV2	TRBJ1-1	CASSELGRMNTEAFF
TRBV5-1	TRBJ2-7	CASSQAGGQTYEQYF
TRBV2	TRBJ2-7	CASPAKGGDPYEQYF
TRBV5-1	TRBJ2-2	CASSLGTEYTGELFF
TRBV6-1	TRBJ2-7	CASSAQRGNEQYF
TRBV7-9	TRBJ1-2	CASSKGDRGPYGYTF
TRBV5-1	TRBJ2-3	CASSLAAGGRDTQYF
TRBV7-8	TRBJ1-4	CASSLYPREKLFF
TRBV7-9	TRBJ1-1	CASSPTPGGLAFF
TRBV9	TRBJ2-1	CASSAGQGSYNEQFF
TRBV2	TRBJ1-3	CASRSGNSGNTIYF
TRBV15	TRBJ2-1	CATSRETAGAHNEQFF